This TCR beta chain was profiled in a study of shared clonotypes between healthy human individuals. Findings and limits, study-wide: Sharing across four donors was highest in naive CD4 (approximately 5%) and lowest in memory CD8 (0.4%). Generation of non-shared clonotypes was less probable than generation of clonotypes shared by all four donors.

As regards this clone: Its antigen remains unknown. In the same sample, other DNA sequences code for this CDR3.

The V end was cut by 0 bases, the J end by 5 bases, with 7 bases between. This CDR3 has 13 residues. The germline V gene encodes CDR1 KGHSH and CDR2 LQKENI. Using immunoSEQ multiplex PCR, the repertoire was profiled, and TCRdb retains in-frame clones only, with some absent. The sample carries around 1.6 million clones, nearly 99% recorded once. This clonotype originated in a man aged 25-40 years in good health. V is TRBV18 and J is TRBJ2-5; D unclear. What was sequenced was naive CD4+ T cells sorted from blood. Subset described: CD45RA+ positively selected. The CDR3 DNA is TGTGCCAGCTCACCACCAGGGCGGGAGACCCAGTACTTC. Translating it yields CASSPPGRETQYF.